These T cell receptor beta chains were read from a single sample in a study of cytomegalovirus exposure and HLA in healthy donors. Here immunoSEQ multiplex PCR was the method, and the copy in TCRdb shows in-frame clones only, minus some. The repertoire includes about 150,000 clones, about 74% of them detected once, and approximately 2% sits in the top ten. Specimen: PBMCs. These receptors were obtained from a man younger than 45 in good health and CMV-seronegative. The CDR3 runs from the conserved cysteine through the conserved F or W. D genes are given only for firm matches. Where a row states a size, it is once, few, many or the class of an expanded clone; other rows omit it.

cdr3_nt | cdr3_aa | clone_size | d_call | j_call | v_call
TGTGCCAGCAGTTCCCCTACGGGAGGGTACAATGAGCAGTTCTTC | CASSSPTGGYNEQFF | NA | TRBD2 | TRBJ2-1 | TRBV28
TGCGCCAGCAGCTTGTCGGGACACAGCTCCTACGAGCAGTACTTC | CASSLSGHSSYEQYF | once | NA | TRBJ2-7 | TRBV5-1
TGTGCCAGCGCAACTAGCGGGAGGGGGTGGGAGACCCAGTACTTC | CASATSGRGWETQYF | NA | TRBD2 | TRBJ2-5 | TRBV2
TGTGCCAGCTTAGGAGTAGCGGGAGCTTACAATGAGCAGTTCTTC | CASLGVAGAYNEQFF | NA | TRBD2 | TRBJ2-1 | TRBV19
TGCGCCAGCAGCTTGGCCGTACGGGAGGAGCAGTTCTTC | CASSLAVREEQFF | NA | NA | TRBJ2-1 | TRBV5-1
TGTGCCAGCAGCCCAACAAGGGGTATGAACACTGAAGCTTTCTTT | CASSPTRGMNTEAFF | NA | NA | TRBJ1-1 | TRBV9
TGTGCCAGCAGGCCTTCGGATCTGTCAGGCACCTACGAGCAGTACTTC | CASRPSDLSGTYEQYF | few | NA | TRBJ2-7 | TRBV28
TGCGCCAGCAGCCAAGCAGGACTAGCGGGAGATTTTGAGTTCTTC | CASSQAGLAGDFEFF | NA | TRBD2 | TRBJ2-1 | TRBV4-1
TGTGCCAGCAGGGACAGGGTTCTTAGAGAGCAGTACTTC | CASRDRVLREQYF | NA | TRBD1 | TRBJ2-7 | TRBV27
TGTGCCAGCAGCTTGTGGCGGCGTCGTTCGAACACTGAAGCTTTCTTT | CASSLWRRRSNTEAFF | few | NA | TRBJ1-1 | TRBV5-6
TGCGCCAGCAGGGGGACTAGCACAGATACGCAGTATTTT | CASRGTSTDTQYF | NA | NA | TRBJ2-3 | TRBV5-1
TGTGCCAGCAGGGACGGGCGCGGGAGGGAGGAGACCCAGTACTTC | CASRDGRGREETQYF | NA | TRBD2 | TRBJ2-5 | TRBV6-6
TGTGCCAGCAGTGAACCGGGACAGTCGAGTCCTGAAGCTTTCTTT | CASSEPGQSSPEAFF | NA | TRBD1 | TRBJ1-1 | TRBV6-1
TGTGCCAGTAGTATAGAGTGGCAGGGGTTCACTGAAGCTTTCTTT | CASSIEWQGFTEAFF | NA | NA | TRBJ1-1 | TRBV19
TGCAGCGTAGAAGACAGCCAAGAGACCCAGTACTTC | CSVEDSQETQYF | NA | NA | TRBJ2-5 | TRBV29-1
TGTGCCAGCTCACCACCACCTCGGGACTGGGACTACGAGCAGTACTTC | CASSPPPRDWDYEQYF | NA | NA | TRBJ2-7 | TRBV18
TGTGCCTGGGACAGGGGCCACGAGCAGTACTTC | CAWDRGHEQYF | NA | TRBD1 | TRBJ2-7 | TRBV30